Listed here are 10 T cell receptor beta chains from one sample, sequenced in a study of cytomegalovirus exposure and HLA in healthy donors. The data were produced by immunoSEQ multiplex PCR, yet TCRdb's version contains in-frame clones alone and is incomplete. The sample lists around 63,000 clones, about 96% occurring once. What was sequenced was PBMCs. These receptors were collected from a woman under 30 in good health and CMV-seronegative.

CDR3 sequence (DNA): TGTGCCAGTACCCCTACTAGCGGGGAGTACAATGAGCAGTTCTTC. Protein product: CASTPTSGEYNEQFF. V usage is TRBV19 and J usage is TRBJ2-1; 10 bases match TRBD2. J lost 4 bases, V lost 7 bases, and 7 bases had no gene match. The CDR3 has 15 amino acids. CDR1 and CDR2 (germline): LNHDA, SQIVND (reference sequence).

The CDR3: CASSALRRVRETQYF. The CDR3 nucleotides are TGTGCCAGCAGTGCCCTCCGGCGGGTTAGGGAGACCCAGTACTTC. V usage is TRBV2 and J usage is TRBJ2-5; the D gene is possibly TRBD2 (5 bases). Trimming cost V 4 bases and J 5 bases, with 17 bases left between them. Germline CDR1 SNHLY, CDR2 FYNNEI. The CDR3 contains 15 residues.

V and J are TRBV7-8 and TRBJ2-1; TRBD2 aligns across 10 bases. The junction had 6 bases not matched to a gene; V was cut back by 1 base and J by 0 bases. CDR3 length equals 18 residues. Germline V gene data show CDR1 as SGHVS and CDR2 as FQNEAQ. The CDR3, as DNA: TGTGCCAGCAGCTTAGTGAAGGGGACTAGCGCCTCCTACAATGAGCAGTTCTTC. Translating gives CASSLVKGTSASYNEQFF.

V and J are TRBV27 and TRBJ2-3; D ambiguous. Germline CDR1 MNHEY, CDR2 SMNVEV (reference sequence). The CDR3 length is 16 residues. V was shortened by 5 bases and J by 1 base, with 16 bases between the two germline ends. The CDR3 protein is CASSQRVAAGTDTQYF. CDR3 coding DNA: TGTGCCAGCAGTCAACGGGTCGCCGCGGGCACAGATACGCAGTATTTT.

This chain links TRBV14 with TRBJ2-1; 9 positions match TRBD2. The ends lost 2 bases at V and 3 bases at J; junction bases unmatched: 14. The germline gives CDR1 SGHDN, CDR2 FVKESK. There are 19 residues in the CDR3. CDR3 bases: TGTGCCAGCAGCCAAAGGTCCCCGGGACTAGCCCAGGGCTACAATGAGCAGTTCTTC. Residues: CASSQRSPGLAQGYNEQFF.

The gene calls are TRBV9 and TRBJ2-3; 8 bases are shared with TRBD2. J was trimmed by 5 bases and V by 1 base; bases with no gene match: 12. This CDR3 spans 17 amino acids. Per germline, CDR1 SGDLS and CDR2 YYNGEE. DNA of the CDR3: TGTGCCAGCAGCGTACGTAGTGGAGCGGGAGCGGGAGATACGCAGTATTTT. Amino acids: CASSVRSGAGAGDTQYF.

J is TRBJ2-2 and V is TRBV15; TRBD1 might be the D (5 bases). CDR1 is LNHNV, CDR2 YYDKDF, per germline (reference sequence). The CDR3 is made up of 13 amino acids. V was shortened by 9 bases and J by 2 bases, with 10 bases between the two germline ends. CDR3 bases: TGTGCCACGGGGCTGGACAACACCGGGGAGCTGTTTTTT. This gives the protein CATGLDNTGELFF.

This clone was recorded only once. V usage is TRBV7-9 and J usage is TRBJ1-2, with D hard to call. The CDR3 consists of 14 residues. The V end was cut by 3 bases, the J end by 4 bases, with 12 bases between. CDR1 and CDR2 from the germline V gene are SEHNR and FQNEAQ (reference sequence). The CDR3: CASSFGGGPYGYTF. As DNA, the CDR3 is TGTGCCAGCAGCTTTGGCGGCGGCCCCTATGGCTACACCTTC.

This chain connects TRBV27 to TRBJ2-7; 7 nucleotides agree with TRBD1. This CDR3 is built from 16 residues. From germline, CDR1 is MNHEY and CDR2 SMNVEV (reference sequence). Unmatched junction bases numbered 11, after V lost 5 bases and J lost 1 base. CDR3 DNA sequence: TGTGCCAGCAGTCCGGGTAGGGGGCAGGGATCCTACGAGCAGTACTTC. This encodes CASSPGRGQGSYEQYF.

The gene calls are TRBV27 and TRBJ2-2, with D perhaps TRBD2 (6 bases). The germline V and J ends were trimmed by 5 bases and 0 bases, with 13 bases remaining between them. The CDR3 runs 16 residues. CDR1 MNHEY and CDR2 SMNVEV come from the germline V gene (reference sequence). The CDR3 DNA sequence: TGTGCCAGCAGTCCCCGTTGGGGGGCGAACACCGGGGAGCTGTTTTTT. Protein product: CASSPRWGANTGELFF.